This T cell receptor (beta chain) was sequenced during a study of resident and recirculating memory T cells in vitiligo. In the study overall: Each patient gave two lesional and two nonlesional epidermal shave biopsies, plus PBMCs. General study findings and limits: TCR sequences were not conserved across biopsy sites or patients.

The V and J ends lost 6 bases and 12 bases, in that order; junction bases with no gene match: 13. The CDR3 spans 14 residues. CDR1 and CDR2 (germline): MNHEY, SVGAGI. Produced via immunoSEQ multiplex PCR; TCRdb's table is partial and in-frame only. The table shows around 70,000 clones, with more than 85% occurring only once. Regarding this clone: Its antigen remains unknown.

The chain employs TRBV6-5 and TRBJ1-4; 7 nucleotides agree with TRBD1. The sequence came from a male donor with vitiligo. Material for sequencing was blood. The CDR3 region has the DNA TGTGCCAGCAGCCGTACTGTGGAAGGGGGCGAACTGTTTTTT. The encoded protein is CASSRTVEGGELFF.